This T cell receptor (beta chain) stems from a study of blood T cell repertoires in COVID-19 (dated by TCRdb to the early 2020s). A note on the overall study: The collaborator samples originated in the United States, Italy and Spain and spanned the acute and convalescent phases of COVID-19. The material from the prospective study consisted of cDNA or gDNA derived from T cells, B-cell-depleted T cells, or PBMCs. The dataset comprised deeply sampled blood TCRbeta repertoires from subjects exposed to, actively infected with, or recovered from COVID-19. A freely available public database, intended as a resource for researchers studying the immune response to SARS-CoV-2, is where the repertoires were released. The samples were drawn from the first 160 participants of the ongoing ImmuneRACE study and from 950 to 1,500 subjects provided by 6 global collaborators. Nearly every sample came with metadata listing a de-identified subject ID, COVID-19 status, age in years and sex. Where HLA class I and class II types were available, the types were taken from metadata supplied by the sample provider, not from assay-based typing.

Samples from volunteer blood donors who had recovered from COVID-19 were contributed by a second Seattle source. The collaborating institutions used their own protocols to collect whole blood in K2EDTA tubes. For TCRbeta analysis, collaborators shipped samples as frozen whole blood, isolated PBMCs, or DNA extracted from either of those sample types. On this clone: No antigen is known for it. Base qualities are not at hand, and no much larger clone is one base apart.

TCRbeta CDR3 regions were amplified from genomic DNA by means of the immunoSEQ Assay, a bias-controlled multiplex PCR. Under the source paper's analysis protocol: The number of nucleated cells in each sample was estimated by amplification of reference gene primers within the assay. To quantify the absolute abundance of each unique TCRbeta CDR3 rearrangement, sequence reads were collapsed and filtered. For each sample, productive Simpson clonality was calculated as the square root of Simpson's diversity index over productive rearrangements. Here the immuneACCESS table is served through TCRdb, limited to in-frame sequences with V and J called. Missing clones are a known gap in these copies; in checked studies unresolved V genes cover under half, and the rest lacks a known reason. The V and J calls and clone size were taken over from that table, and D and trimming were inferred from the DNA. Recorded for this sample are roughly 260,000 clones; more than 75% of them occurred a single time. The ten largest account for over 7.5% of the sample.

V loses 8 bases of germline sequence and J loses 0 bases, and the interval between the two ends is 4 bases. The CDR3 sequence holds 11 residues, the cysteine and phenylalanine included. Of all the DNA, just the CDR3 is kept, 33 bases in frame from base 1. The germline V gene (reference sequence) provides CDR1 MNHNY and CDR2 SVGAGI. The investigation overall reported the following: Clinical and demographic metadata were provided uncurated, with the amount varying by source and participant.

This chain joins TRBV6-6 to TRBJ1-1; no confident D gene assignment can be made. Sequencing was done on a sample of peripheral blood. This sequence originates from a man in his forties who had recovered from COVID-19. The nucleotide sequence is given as TGTGCCAGCCACATGAACACTGAAGCTTTCTTT. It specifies CASHMNTEAFF.